Each of the 5 T cell receptor beta chains below was sequenced from the same sample in a study of T cell repertoires in aging, cancer and after chemotherapy. TRB rearrangements spanning V, D and J were amplified using mixed TRB-A/B primers. TCRdb redid the calling of the multiplex PCR reads with MiXCR, one entry per CDR3 protein. This table has around 3,000 distinct CDR3 sequences, 30% to 35% appearing once. TCR beta rearrangements were amplified from peripheral blood genomic DNA. Source material: blood. The receptors shown here come from a human donor with a solid tumor.

This clonotype is deemed large. V and J are TRBV6-5 and TRBJ2-5; 8 bases are shared with TRBD1. The CDR3 consists of 14 residues. V trimming: 8 bases; J trimming: 5 bases; junction bases outside the gene matches: 10. Germline V CDR1 and CDR2: MNHEY, SVGAGI. This CDR3 is CASWTGFGRETQYF. The CDR3 coding sequence is TGTGCCAGCTGGACAGGGTTTGGTAGGGAGACCCAGTACTTC.

The chain is built from TRBV6-4 and TRBJ2-5, with TRBD2 as a possible D gene (5 bases). Germline CDR1 reads MRHNA; CDR2 reads SNTAGT. V was trimmed by 2 bases and J by 5 bases, leaving 15 bases between them. The CDR3 spans 15 residues. The CDR3 loop reads CASSDPTGLRETQYF. The DNA for the CDR3 is TGTGCCAGCAGTGACCCGACCGGACTGAGGGAGACCCAGTACTTC.

The rearrangement joins TRBV7-6 to TRBJ2-7; D call uncertain. Germline lookup yields CDR1 SGHVS and CDR2 FNYEAQ. V lost 8 bases and J lost 6, with 20 bases in between. The CDR3 consists of 14 residues. CDR3 DNA: TGTGCCAGCGGGCCCAGACTCGACGGCAGCGAGCAGTACTTC. It encodes CASGPRLDGSEQYF. Based on the CDR3 plus reference TRBV7-6 and TRBJ2-7, the full variable domain is GAGVSQSPRYKVTKRGQDVALRCDPISGHVSLYWYRQALGQGPEFLTYFNYEAQQDKSGLPNDRFSAERPEGSISTLTIQRTEQRDSAMYRCASGPRLDGSEQYFGPGTRLTVT.

The chain has TRBV7-4 and TRBJ1-1; D is unclear. Trimming removed 2 bases at V and 3 bases at J, with 1 base between. Germline lookup yields CDR1 SGHVT and CDR2 SQSDAQ. This CDR3 region has 11 residues. Here the CDR3 reads CASSLYTEAFF. The CDR3 nucleotides are TGTGCCAGCAGCTTATACACTGAAGCTTTCTTT.

This clonotype was observed a handful of times. J is TRBJ2-1 and V is TRBV5-6; D remains ambiguous. The germline V gene has CDR1 SGHDT and CDR2 YYEEEE. The V and J ends lost 0 bases and 1 base respectively, with 11 bases between them. CDR3 size: 16 residues. In DNA form, the CDR3 reads TGTGCCAGCAGCTTGGACGGGTCGGTTTCCTACAATGAGCAGTTCTTC. It specifies CASSLDGSVSYNEQFF.